This TCR beta chain was sequenced during a study of spatial heterogeneity in lung cancer. The study, taken as a whole, reports: Mutation tallies in tumors tracked expanded intratumoral alpha and beta TCR counts. Tumor T-cell coverage was an estimated 7% or so for alpha and around 12% for beta chains.

This clonotype was seen at least ten times. The antigen remains undetermined. A much larger clone sits a single nucleotide away, making a read error possible. The time point was: sample taken at primary tumor resection. TCRdb re-called the 5' RACE reads with MiXCR, one entry per CDR3 protein. The top ten clones hold approximately 13% of a sample with about 11,000 distinct CDR3 sequences, over 4.5% of them seen once. Sequenced material: lung tumor tissue, taken at surgery. The receptor was isolated from a male donor with early-stage non-small cell lung cancer.

The chain's CDR3 is CASSFSSRPSKHGYTF. CDR3 DNA: TGTGCCAGCAGTTTCTCCTCCCGGCCCTCGAAGCATGGCTACACCTTC. The chain employs TRBV28 and TRBJ1-2; D is ambiguous. The CDR3 totals 16 residues. Trimming took off 3 bases at V and 6 bases at J, with 20 bases between the two ends. Germline V gives CDR1 MDHEN, CDR2 SYDVKM.